This T cell receptor (beta chain) was identified in a study of blood T cells in healthy people across ages (dated by TCRdb to the mid-2010s). Some background on the complete study: In model experiments, template switching captured about one uniquely barcoded TCR beta cDNA molecule for every two T cells. Four age groups were formed from the donors: young (average approximately 15 years), middle-aged (just under 40), aged (about 62) and long-lived (around 82). The study measured age-related changes in TCR beta repertoire diversity using deep sequencing normalized with unique cDNA molecular identifiers. Using the same blood draw, the study looked at two additional independent replicas of 1 million unique cDNA reads for two donors, one aged 18 to 30 and the other aged 80 or older. Points the paper makes about the study in general: Because donor CMV infection status was unknown, age-related changes in expanded clonotypes were potentially confounded. Compared with the aged group, the long-lived group had more naive CD4+ T cells, fewer expanded clones and increased TCR diversity, a pattern suggesting age selection. A strong correlation was found between observed TCR beta diversity and the percentage of naive T cells measured by flow cytometry. Estimates of total diversity from one million sequenced T cells were regarded as lower bounds and underestimates. Conclusive comparison of naive and antigen-experienced compartments was prevented by the profiling of bulk unsorted PBMCs. As age increased, observed TCR beta diversity per million T cells dropped in a roughly linear way, and a significant reduction was already evident by age approximately 40.

This clonotype was counted between two and nine times. What this receptor recognizes is not known. No quality values exist for individual bases; no much larger clone is one base distant. The library was prepared using 5' RACE. Sequencing used an Illumina HiSeq 2500. A second PCR of 7 to 11 cycles was performed with a sample-barcoded 5' primer and a J-beta primer mix. A template-switch 5' adaptor carrying 12 random nucleotides introduced a unique molecular identifier onto each TCR beta cDNA molecule. At least 2.5 million CDR3-containing paired-end reads were obtained from each sample. First-strand cDNA was synthesized from all RNA with the Mint cDNA synthesis kit, primed by a TRBC-specific oligonucleotide. Following uracil-DNA glycosylase treatment, a first 18-cycle PCR with universal primers M1SS and BC2_uni_R was performed on all cDNA. The original methods were these. Normalization of each sample was performed by random selection of 1 million high-quality reads, each carrying a distinct molecular identifier. Reads with shared molecular identifiers were discarded instead of being binned into consensus sequences. MiTCR, with a Q25 quality threshold and the strictest error-elimination algorithm, was used for CDR3 identification, clonotype clustering and error correction. A nonparametric unseen species model using Euler transformation provided a lower-bound estimate of total TCR beta diversity. TCRdb reanalyzed the raw reads on its own, using fastp at Q25 for trimming and MiXCR for clone calling, and kept in-frame beta chains. Entries that share a CDR3 protein sequence are merged under the most common genes and DNA. None of the V and J calls come from the authors' own analysis; TCRdb made them. The sample table shows around 1,000,000 distinct CDR3 sequences, and less than 25% are seen once. 0.75% of the sample is held by the ten biggest clonotypes.

Trimming takes 1 base from V and 0 bases from J, and the germline ends sit 13 bases apart. There are 16 amino acids in the CDR3, from cysteine to phenylalanine inclusive. Only the CDR3 DNA stays, 48 bases, in frame from base 1. Sequences SGHTS (CDR1) and YDEGEE (CDR2) are obtained from the germline V gene. The donors were roughly 40 Caucasian individuals from Russia, aged about 6 to 95 years, who were systemically healthy. Each donor gave around 9.9 milliliters of peripheral blood, collected into EDTA-treated Vacutainer tubes. Ficoll-Paque density-gradient centrifugation was used to isolate PBMCs, with at least 6.5 million per sample. Trizol reagent was used to extract total RNA from PBMCs, with at least 6 micrograms per sample. For every donor, an aliquot of PBMCs went through flow cytometry to measure the percentages of naive CD45RAhigh/CD27high T cells. These data were also filed under a second study, of T cells of mothers and their children. The second study's authors report: Donors were nine systemically healthy Caucasian individuals: three mothers and their six children. cDNA synthesis used all of the extracted RNA, with around 1.4 ug of RNA in each 15 ul reaction. In the second PCR, sample barcodes and 2-4 random nucleotides were introduced via the M1S primer. More than 9 million TCR beta CDR3 reads were obtained from each mother, and approximately 3 million reads were obtained from each child. Thymic selection similarly shapes TCR recombination output in related and unrelated pairs, with minor effect from inherited differences. Normalized repertoire overlap was always found to be slightly, but never significantly, higher in related mother-child pairs than in unrelated mother-child pairs. With a sensitivity of approximately 100 clones per million clonotypes, no persistent microchimeric T cell clones were detected. Deep NGS was used in the study to compare the TCR beta repertoires of mothers and children and to look for features that separate related mother-child pairs from unrelated individuals. On average, the children were around 11 +/- 4 years old, while the mothers were about 38 +/- 4 years old. After adapter ligation was performed with NEBNext reagents, the libraries were sequenced on an Illumina HiSeq 2000 with 100+100 nt paired-end reads. To avoid cross-contamination, the mother libraries and the child libraries were prepared a month apart and sequenced in separate runs. Each donor had between about 500,000 and 2,300,000 distinct TCR beta clonotypes identified. Naive TCR beta clonotypes were estimated from low-frequency clonotypes matched to each donor's FACS-determined naive share, without sorting.

The receptor's source is a girl aged 2-15 years in good health. Sequencing used blood. The chain is made from TRBV5-8 and TRBJ2-5; possibly the D gene is TRBD1, per 6 matching bases. The CDR3 sequence is CASSLLGQTYQETQYF. The nucleotides read TGTGCCAGCAGCTTGCTGGGACAAACGTACCAAGAGACCCAGTACTTC. The reference TRBV5-8 and TRBJ2-5 proteins fill in what lies around the CDR3, so the full variable domain reads EAGVTQSPTHLIKTRGQQATLRCSPISGHTSVYWYQQALGLGLQFLLWYDEGEERNRGNFPPRFSGRQFPNYSSELNVNALELEDSALYLCASSLLGQTYQETQYFGPGTRLLVL.